The 3 T cell receptor beta chains listed next were all sequenced from one sample in a study of T cells in Graves' hyperthyroidism and ophthalmopathy. RNA transcripts were the template for amplifying TCR beta CDR3 regions. Using the HTBI primer set, a first-round RT-PCR was run on the TCR CDR3. TCRdb reprocessed the multiplex PCR reads with MiXCR, giving one entry per CDR3 protein. The table has under 600,000 distinct CDR3 sequences, about 16% seen once; the top ten hold around 3.5%. The sample taken for sequencing was blood. The receptors shown here come from a woman aged 40 to 50 with Graves' ophthalmopathy.

This clonotype was counted a few times. The rearrangement joins TRBV5-1 to TRBJ2-1, with 9 bases matching TRBD2. Unmatched junction bases numbered 5, after V lost 0 bases and J lost 4 bases. The CDR3 loop spans 16 amino acids. CDR1 and CDR2 (germline): SGHRS, YFSETQ. In DNA, the CDR3 is TGCGCCAGCAGCTTGGACGGTAGCGGGAGATACAATGAGCAGTTCTTC. It encodes CASSLDGSGRYNEQFF.

This clonotype occurred many times. The chain carries TRBV2 and TRBJ1-1, with a possible D match to TRBD1 (5 bases). CDR1 is SNHLY, CDR2 FYNNEI, per germline. V was trimmed by 2 bases and J by 6 bases, leaving 19 bases between them. The CDR3 is 16 amino acids. In DNA, the CDR3 is TGTGCCAGCAGTGAATTGGGGGGACCGCGGTACGCTGAAGCTTTCTTT. Protein product: CASSELGGPRYAEAFF.

This clonotype was seen only a few times. The V and J genes are TRBV6-1 and TRBJ2-3; no definite D call. The CDR3 is made up of 14 amino acids. Trimming stripped 5 bases from V and 11 bases from J, with 20 bases between. Looked up from germline, CDR1 is MNHNS and CDR2 is SASEGT. CDR3 region: CASSYAYASGGQYF. The CDR3, as DNA: TGTGCCAGCAGTTATGCGTACGCCTCTGGTGGGCAGTATTTT.